The clone carrying this TCR beta chain was found a few times. The antigen is undetermined. The sample carries other DNA sequences with the same CDR3. The assay was immunoSEQ multiplex PCR, and TCRdb's table has in-frame clones only and misses some. The table records 95,000 to 150,000 clones, around 89% of them present only once. This specimen belongs to a study of T cell responses to AZD1222 COVID-19 vaccine. V was shortened by 0 bases and J by 4 bases, with 8 bases between the two germline ends. The CDR3 has 13 amino acids. Germline V gene data show CDR1 as SGHDT and CDR2 as YYEEEE. Regarding the study as a whole: Repertoire samples came only from after the peak T cell response. At baseline, seropositivity was found in only 6 or 7 AZD1222 recipients. Among the donors, most were white British and more were female, and clonal diversity was possibly underestimated.

The chain recombines TRBV5-6 with TRBJ2-7; no clear D. Material: peripheral blood, obtained on day 0 of MenACWY control vaccination. The source is an adult in good health. CDR3 sequence reads: CASSLESAYEQYF. DNA of the CDR3: TGTGCCAGCAGCTTGGAGAGCGCTTACGAGCAGTACTTC.